The rows below give T cell receptor beta chains drawn from one sample of a study of T cells in Graves' hyperthyroidism and ophthalmopathy. MiXCR, applied by TCRdb to the multiplex PCR reads, yields one record per CDR3 protein. Of 530,000 or so distinct CDR3 sequences in the sample, 15% to 20% are singletons; the top ten hold around 17%. The source material was blood. These receptors originate from a woman aged 18-29 years with Graves' ophthalmopathy. CDR3s include the opening cysteine and the closing phenylalanine or tryptophan. The order of the fields is D gene, clone size, J gene, V gene, CDR3 length, CDR3 protein, CDR3 DNA. D genes are given only for firm matches. Clone size is not always given. Where it is, it says once, few, many or a class for expanded clones.

>NA|NA|TRBJ1-5|TRBV25-1|13
CASSEIGNQPQHF
TGTGCCAGCAGTGAAATTGGCAATCAGCCCCAGCATTTT
>NA|few|TRBJ1-1|TRBV7-9|16
CASSLASGGWNTEAFF
TGTGCCAGCAGCTTAGCGAGTGGGGGATGGAACACTGAAGCTTTCTTT
>NA|many|TRBJ1-2|TRBV28|14
CASSSSVPRGGYTF
TGTGCCAGCAGTTCCTCGGTTCCCCGCGGTGGCTACACCTTC
>NA|NA|TRBJ2-7|TRBV6-2/TRBV6-3|12
CATRDRSYEQYF
TGTGCCACCCGGGACCGCAGCTACGAGCAGTACTTC
>TRBD1|many|TRBJ1-5|TRBV7-2|15
CASSIGTGGNQPQHF
TGTGCCAGCAGCATTGGGACAGGGGGCAATCAGCCCCAGCATTTT
>NA|many|TRBJ1-4|TRBV18|16
CASSRRRRATNEKLFF
TGTGCCAGCTCACGAAGAAGACGGGCAACTAATGAAAAACTGTTTTTT
>TRBD2|many|TRBJ2-1|TRBV7-9|17
CASSLARGGSSYNEQFF
TGTGCCAGCAGCTTAGCGCGGGGCGGGAGTTCCTACAATGAGCAGTTCTTC
>NA|NA|TRBJ1-2|TRBV7-6|16
CASSTSTGHPAGGYTF
TGTGCCAGCAGCACGTCAACGGGACACCCAGCGGGTGGCTACACCTTC
>TRBD1|many|TRBJ1-2|TRBV3-1|17
CASSPVFGQGADYGYTF
TGTGCCAGCAGCCCAGTATTTGGACAGGGGGCGGACTATGGCTACACCTTC
>NA|many|TRBJ2-3|TRBV7-9|16
CASSLPDVGISDTQYF
TGTGCCAGCAGCCTACCCGACGTGGGGATATCAGATACGCAGTATTTT
>TRBD2|NA|TRBJ2-5|TRBV7-8|13
CASRVLASETQYF
TGTGCCAGCAGGGTACTAGCGTCGGAGACCCAGTACTTC
>NA|few|TRBJ1-6|TRBV5-6|17
CASSLGDGFSYNSPLHF
TGTGCCAGCAGCTTGGGGGACGGGTTCTCCTATAATTCACCCCTCCACTTT
>TRBD2|NA|TRBJ2-7|TRBV18|14
CASSLGREDYEQYF
TGTGCCAGCTCACTTGGGAGGGAGGATTACGAGCAGTACTTC
>NA|NA|TRBJ1-4|TRBV6-1|15
CASSFIGTTNEKLFF
TGTGCCAGCAGTTTCATCGGGACAACTAATGAAAAACTGTTTTTT
>NA|many|TRBJ1-1|TRBV3-1|14
CASNIGGVDTEAFF
TGTGCCAGCAACATTGGGGGGGTCGACACTGAAGCTTTCTTT
>NA|few|TRBJ2-7|TRBV6-1|11
CASRDQYEQYF
TGTGCCAGCAGGGACCAGTACGAGCAGTACTTC
>TRBD1|many|TRBJ1-3|TRBV12-3/TRBV12-4|15
CASSLGQYGTDTIYF
TGTGCCAGCAGTTTGGGACAGTACGGTACTGACACCATATATTTT
>TRBD2|many|TRBJ2-5|TRBV3-1|15
CASSIGTSGGKTQYF
TGTGCCAGCAGCATCGGGACTAGCGGGGGGAAGACCCAGTACTTC
>NA|NA|TRBJ1-1|TRBV12-3/TRBV12-4|13
CASSRDGTAEAFF
TGTGCCAGCAGTCGGGACGGGACCGCTGAAGCTTTCTTT
>NA|many|TRBJ1-1|TRBV19|13
CASSITMNTEAFF
TGTGCCAGTAGTATAACAATGAACACTGAAGCTTTCTTT
>NA|NA|TRBJ2-6|TRBV29-1|16
CSVLLGSKSGANVLTF
TGCAGCGTTTTATTGGGCTCGAAATCTGGGGCCAACGTCCTGACTTTC
>TRBD1|few|TRBJ2-7|TRBV5-4|15
CASSPGQGSFYEQYF
TGTGCCAGCAGCCCGGGACAGGGGAGCTTCTACGAGCAGTACTTC
>NA|many|TRBJ2-3|TRBV27|16
CASSLSFGQHTDTQYF
TGTGCCAGCAGTTTATCGTTCGGACAACACACAGATACGCAGTATTTT
>TRBD1|NA|TRBJ2-4|TRBV18|14
CASSPPGQIDIQYF
TGTGCCAGCTCACCACCGGGACAGATCGACATTCAGTACTTC
>NA|few|TRBJ2-7|TRBV19|11
CASGSVREQYF
TGTGCCAGCGGGTCTGTTCGCGAGCAGTACTTC
>NA|few|TRBJ1-1|TRBV5-6|12
CASSLEGYGAFF
TGTGCCAGCAGCTTGGAGGGGTACGGAGCTTTCTTT
>NA|many|TRBJ2-7|TRBV13|15
CASSFTGSYVKEQYF
TGTGCCAGCAGCTTCACTGGGAGTTACGTAAAGGAGCAGTACTTC
>TRBD2|NA|TRBJ2-7|TRBV6-1|14
CASRPTSGSYEQYF
TGTGCCAGCAGGCCGACTAGCGGTTCCTACGAGCAGTACTTC
>TRBD1|few|TRBJ2-7|TRBV5-4|16
CASSSRMTGGAYEQYF
TGTGCCAGCAGCTCCCGGATGACAGGGGGGGCCTACGAGCAGTACTTC
>NA|NA|TRBJ1-1|TRBV20-1|10
CSAKGGGDFF
TGCAGTGCTAAGGGGGGGGGTGATTTCTTT
>TRBD1|many|TRBJ1-5|TRBV20-1|16
CSATDRVALEYQPQHF
TGCAGTGCTACGGACAGGGTTGCGTTGGAGTATCAGCCCCAGCATTTT
>NA|NA|TRBJ2-1|TRBV19|16
CASSIATQTAYNEQFF
TGTGCCAGTAGTATAGCCACGCAAACAGCCTACAATGAGCAGTTCTTC
>TRBD2|many|TRBJ2-5|TRBV28|14
CASSLVGLGETQYF
TGTGCCAGCAGTTTAGTTGGACTAGGTGAGACCCAGTACTTC
>NA|many|TRBJ2-1|TRBV30|15
CAWDTSGISYNEQFF
TGTGCCTGGGATACTTCAGGGATCTCGTACAATGAGCAGTTCTTC
>NA|few|TRBJ1-3|TRBV30|16
CAWTSSGGVAGNTIYF
TGTGCCTGGACTTCCTCGGGGGGGGTAGCTGGAAACACCATATATTTT
>TRBD1|few|TRBJ1-2|TRBV29-1|13
CSVVGQDGGGYTF
TGCAGCGTTGTTGGACAGGACGGGGGTGGCTACACCTTC
>TRBD2|NA|TRBJ2-7|TRBV27|17
CASSATGLAGGSHEQYF
TGTGCCAGCAGTGCAACGGGACTAGCGGGGGGGAGTCACGAGCAGTACTTC
>TRBD2|few|TRBJ2-2|TRBV27|16
CASSLRGIPNTGELFF
TGTGCCAGCAGTTTGCGGGGGATCCCGAACACCGGGGAGCTGTTTTTT
>NA|NA|TRBJ2-3|TRBV6-9|14
CASSDSGATDTQYF
TGTGCCAGCAGTGATTCGGGTGCCACAGATACGCAGTATTTT
>NA|many|TRBJ1-4|TRBV6-2/TRBV6-3|14
CASDDRPTNEKLFF
TGTGCCAGCGACGACAGGCCAACTAATGAAAAACTGTTTTTT
>TRBD2|many|TRBJ2-5|TRBV2|15
CASSSRTSGQETQYF
TGTGCCAGCAGTAGCCGGACTAGCGGACAAGAGACCCAGTACTTC
>NA|NA|TRBJ2-1|TRBV3-1|17
CASSQNAFGRFHNEQFF
TGTGCCAGCAGCCAAAATGCCTTCGGCAGATTTCACAATGAGCAGTTCTTC
>NA|NA|TRBJ2-6|TRBV15|14
CATDRFSGANVLTF
TGTGCCACCGACAGGTTCTCTGGGGCCAACGTCCTGACTTTC